The table lists the clone carrying this T cell receptor (delta chain) with many counts. What it recognizes is unknown. This record belongs to a study of γδ T cells in repeated Plasmodium falciparum infection. Study results and caveats: Donors in Mali lived in a small rural village, largely one ethnic group. Many TCRgamma sequences overlapped between individuals in stable Vgamma9/Vdelta2+ repertoires. Vdelta2-negative gammadelta repertoires appeared less diverse and less shared in Malian than Australian children.

Gammadelta T cells were flow-sorted from PBMC into Vgamma9/Vdelta2+ and Vdelta2-negative populations for bulk analysis. TRG and TRD sequences were obtained from every sorted gammadelta sample. TCRdb re-identified clones in the multiplex PCR reads via CATT. Among roughly 86,000 delta-chain clones, around 1.4% were seen once, and the ten largest hold 9%. Germline-derived CDR1 and CDR2 are GEAIGNYY and EKD. V shed 3 bases, J shed 2 bases, and the junction held 18 bases outside the gene matches. This CDR3 region has 20 residues. The chain joins TRDV2 to TRDJ2, with 9 positions matching TRDD3. The source of this sequence is a pool of human donors (malaria-infected and uninfected, not separated). Sequencing used gamma-delta T cells from blood. The CDR3 loop reads CACDEGPTVLGETLTAQLFF. CDR3 sequence (DNA): TGTGCCTGTGACGAGGGTCCTACTGTACTGGGGGAGACCTTGACAGCACAACTCTTCTTT.